This T cell receptor (beta chain) was recovered during a study of vaccination and CD4 T cells after COVID-19. Turning to the study itself: Two of the convalescents were Hispanic, and the group consisted of six males and four females. General study findings and limits: From a median of roughly 21 to 38, SARS-CoV-2-reactive clonotypes increased, though not significantly.

Oncomine TCR Beta short-read sequencing was applied to DNA from cultured CD4+ T cells. MiXCR, run by TCRdb on the PCR reads, gives a single entry per CDR3 protein. The table includes just under 20,000 distinct CDR3 sequences, around 43% detected once. The treatment denotes: roughly 10-day PBMC culture with coronavirus spike peptide pools or control peptides (ViraFEST assay). About 1.8 million PBMCs per well were cultured with 7.5 to 10 IU/ml IL-2 and about 10 ug/ml peptide pools. The V segment lost 6 bases and the J segment 10 bases; nucleotides outside the gene matches: 5. The CDR3 length is 11 residues. Germline V lookup: CDR1 SEHNR, CDR2 FQNEAQ (reference sequence). As for this clonotype: Its specificity is unknown.

The chain joins TRBV7-9 to TRBJ1-2, with 7 bases matching TRBD1. The source was CD4+ T cells from blood, cultured in vitro, collected before SARS-CoV-2 vaccination. The TCR sequence derives from a human donor who had recovered from COVID-19. Written as DNA, the CDR3 is TGTGCCAGCAGATCGGACAGGACCTACACCTTC. Protein: CASRSDRTYTF.